Below, 15 T cell receptor beta chains from the same sample are listed, as sequenced in a study of T cells in Graves' hyperthyroidism and ophthalmopathy. RNA transcripts were the template for amplifying TCR beta CDR3 regions. The TCR CDR3 first-round RT-PCR relied on the HTBI primer set. TCRdb passed the multiplex PCR reads through MiXCR, listing each CDR3 protein once. This sample has approximately 700,000 distinct CDR3 sequences, with about a sixth found just once. Sequencing was done on a sample of blood. The source of these receptors is a man aged 18 to 35 with Graves' hyperthyroidism.

Notes on this clonotype: An end of the junction does not agree with germline; a read error may underlie this. This sequence joins TRBV28 and TRBJ2-4, with a weak D call TRBD2 (5 bases). The CDR3 length is 14 residues. Germline assignment: CDR1 MDHEN and CDR2 SYDVKM. CDR3 coding DNA: TGTGCCAGCAGTTTAGATGACTACCGAAACATTCGGTACTTC. Protein product: CASSLDDYRNIRYF.

This clonotype was found a few times. The J gene is TRBJ2-2, the V gene TRBV2; TRBD1 is a possible D gene (5 bases). CDR1 is SNHLY and CDR2 is FYNNEI in the germline V gene. The V and J ends lost 5 bases and 4 bases respectively, with 8 bases between them. The CDR3 covers 13 residues. CDR3 amino acids: CASSPTVTGELFF. The CDR3, as DNA: TGTGCCAGCAGTCCGACAGTCACCGGGGAGCTGTTTTTT.

The rearrangement joins TRBV28 to TRBJ1-3; tentative D call: TRBD1 (6 bases). V shed 6 bases and J shed 4 bases, with 10 bases lying between them. The CDR3 sequence is 13 residues long. The germline V gene encodes CDR1 MDHEN and CDR2 SYDVKM. DNA of the CDR3: TGTGCCAGCAGCGGACAGCCCGGAAACACCATATATTTT. The encoded protein is CASSGQPGNTIYF.

This clonotype has a count of ten or more. J is TRBJ2-7 and V is TRBV2; 8 nucleotides line up with TRBD1. The germline V gene has CDR1 SNHLY and CDR2 FYNNEI. V lost 7 bases, J lost 2 bases, and 7 bases stayed unmatched. The CDR3 runs 14 residues. CDR3 coding DNA: TGTGCCAGCATCCCAGGGGGCTTTACCTACGAGCAGTACTTC. This encodes CASIPGGFTYEQYF.

This clonotype appeared many times. The chain is built from TRBV7-9 and TRBJ2-7; 7 bases align to TRBD1. The length of the CDR3 is 13 residues. The V segment lost 7 bases and the J segment 5 bases; nucleotides outside the gene matches: 8. CDR1 is SEHNR and CDR2 is FQNEAQ in the germline V gene (reference sequence). CDR3 loop: CASIRDSVNEQYF. The DNA of the CDR3 is TGTGCCAGCATCCGGGACAGCGTCAACGAGCAGTACTTC.

This rearrangement joins TRBV10-3 to TRBJ2-5; D might be TRBD1 (6 bases). Germline-derived CDR1 and CDR2 are ENHRY and SYGVKD. The CDR3 totals 15 residues. V was shortened by 2 bases and J by 5 bases, with 15 bases between the two germline ends. The CDR3 protein is CAISEKGDTKETQYF. CDR3 bases: TGTGCCATCAGTGAGAAAGGGGACACAAAGGAGACCCAGTACTTC.

This clonotype was observed a handful of times. This chain links TRBV29-1 with TRBJ1-1; D might be TRBD1 (6 bases). The germline gives CDR1 SQVTM, CDR2 ANQGSEA. There are 12 residues in the CDR3. V was trimmed by 8 bases and J by 1 base, leaving 11 bases between them. The CDR3 DNA reads as TGCAGCTGTAAAGGGGGGAACACTGAAGCTTTCTTT. This codes for CSCKGGNTEAFF.

Only a few counts were recorded for this clonotype. This chain joins TRBV5-1 and TRBJ1-2, with D uncertain. Deletions cut 4 bases from V and 2 bases from J, with 9 bases between. This CDR3 is 13 amino acids long. Germline V lookup: CDR1 SGHRS, CDR2 YFSETQ. CDR3 in amino acids: CASSQQVNYGYTF. CDR3 nucleotides: TGCGCCAGCAGCCAACAAGTGAACTATGGCTACACCTTC.

In this sample, this clonotype turned up many times. V usage is TRBV18 and J usage is TRBJ2-7, with D perhaps matching TRBD1 (5 bases). V dropped 3 bases and J dropped 7 bases, with 16 bases sitting between them. Germline values: CDR1 KGHSH, CDR2 LQKENI. This CDR3 spans 14 amino acids. DNA of the CDR3: TGTGCCAGCTCACCGCCATTAGGTTCAGGGGAGCAGTACTTC. This encodes CASSPPLGSGEQYF. Variable domain in full (rest from reference TRBV18 and TRBJ2-7): NAGVMQNPRHLVRRRGQEARLRCSPMKGHSHVYWYRQLPEEGLKFMVYLQKENIIDESGMPKERFSAEFPKEGPSILRIQQVVRGDSAAYFCASSPPLGSGEQYFGPGTRLTVT.

The J gene is TRBJ2-3, the V gene TRBV5-5, with TRBD1 as a possible D gene (6 bases). Germline lookup yields CDR1 SGHKS and CDR2 YYEKEE (reference sequence). The CDR3 has 14 amino acids. V dropped 4 bases and J dropped 2 bases, with 11 bases sitting between them. The CDR3 loop is CASSTDRLTDTQYF. In DNA form, the CDR3 reads TGTGCCAGCAGCACCGACAGGCTCACAGATACGCAGTATTTT.

This clonotype occurred a few times. The chain has TRBV12-3 or TRBV12-4 and TRBJ2-5; the D gene is possibly TRBD2 (6 bases). CDR3 size: 14 residues. The germline V and J ends were trimmed by 5 bases and 4 bases, with 14 bases remaining between them. The chain's CDR3 is CASSTWEEGETQYF. In nucleotides, the CDR3 is TGTGCCAGCAGTACGTGGGAGGAAGGAGAGACCCAGTACTTC.

The rearrangement uses TRBV29-1 and TRBJ2-2, with TRBD1 matching 7 bases. Germline V CDR1 and CDR2: SQVTM, ANQGSEA. The CDR3 contains 12 residues. Trimming took 7 bases from V and 6 from J; bases not matched to a gene: 5. The DNA for the CDR3 is TGCAGCGCTCGACAGGGTCCCGGGGAGCTGTTTTTT. Translating it yields CSARQGPGELFF.

The chain combines TRBV10-3 with TRBJ1-2; D possibly corresponds to TRBD1 (6 bases). The CDR3 has 16 amino acids. Germline V gene sequence: CDR1 ENHRY, CDR2 SYGVKD. Trimming pared 6 bases from V and 5 bases from J, leaving 22 bases between. The CDR3 bases are TGTGCCATCAGGGACTCTACCGGGACACGAAATTATGGCTACACCTTC. This codes for CAIRDSTGTRNYGYTF.

The rearrangement links TRBV3-1 to TRBJ2-5; TRBD2 matches 9 bases. This CDR3 region has 15 residues. CDR1 LGHDT and CDR2 YNNKEL come from the germline V gene (reference sequence). J was trimmed by 5 bases and V by 1 base; bases with no gene match: 5. CDR3 in amino acids: CASSQGLAGMETQYF. In DNA, the CDR3 is TGTGCCAGCAGCCAAGGCCTAGCGGGAATGGAGACCCAGTACTTC.

This chain connects TRBV5-6 to TRBJ2-1; D possibly corresponds to TRBD1 (6 bases). V was cut by 0 bases and J by 9 bases, with 10 bases left in between. There are 13 residues in the CDR3. Germline values: CDR1 SGHDT, CDR2 YYEEEE. The CDR3 here is CASSLVGGGEQFF. The CDR3 bases are TGTGCCAGCAGCTTGGTAGGGGGTGGTGAGCAGTTCTTC.